This T cell receptor (beta chain) was observed in a study of T and B cells in COVID-19 patients. CDR3 length: 15 residues. Trimming pared 2 bases from V and 4 bases from J, leaving 11 bases between. Germline V gene lookup returns CDR1 MNHEY and CDR2 SVGEGT. From blood, about 240-500 ng of genomic DNA served as TRB template. Multiplex PCR with BIOMED2 TRB-A/B primer pools amplified TRB rearrangements. TCRdb used MiXCR to reprocess the multiplex PCR reads, holding one entry per CDR3 protein. The top ten clones hold about 39% of a sample with some 4,000 distinct CDR3 sequences, about 25% of them seen once.

The clonotype was recovered from a human donor with active COVID-19. The donor label of this sample is uncertain. The chain has TRBV6-2 or TRBV6-3 and TRBJ2-2; tentative D call: TRBD2 (5 bases). Sequencing was carried out using blood. The CDR3 sequence: CASSYPGSLTGELFF. The CDR3, as DNA: TGTGCCAGCAGTTACCCGGGAAGCCTCACCGGGGAGCTGTTTTTT.